This TCR beta chain derives from a study of T cell clonotyping in hematopoietic cell transplantation. Sequenced by immunoSEQ multiplex PCR; TCRdb stores in-frame clones only, minus some. This table holds 69,000 or so clones, 85% to 95% found once. V dropped 1 base and J dropped 4 bases, with 13 bases sitting between them. Germline V gives CDR1 MDHEN, CDR2 SYDVKM. The CDR3 spans 16 residues. Sequenced material: peripheral blood mononuclear cells. V usage is TRBV28 and J usage is TRBJ2-2; TRBD1 is a possible D gene (6 bases). This TCR derives from a man in his fifties or sixties in good health. Some clones in this sample may be carry-over from other donors' samples. Here the CDR3 reads CASSLLSGVGTGELFF. CDR3 bases: TGTGCCAGCAGTTTATTGTCAGGGGTCGGCACCGGGGAGCTGTTTTTT.